These 13 T cell receptor beta chains were sequenced from one sample in a study of blood T cells in healthy people across ages. The use of a sample-barcoded 5' primer and a J-beta primer mix characterized a second PCR of roughly 6 to 11 cycles. TCRdb ran MiXCR on the 5' RACE reads and lists one entry per CDR3 protein. Among about 680,000 distinct CDR3 sequences listed, 45% to 50% were seen once. The sample was blood. The receptors derive from a woman aged 60-75 years in good health.

This chain links TRBV7-2 with TRBJ2-1; the D is unclear. The CDR3 loop spans 15 amino acids. The germline V gene has CDR1 SGHTA and CDR2 FQGNSA. The V end lost 1 base, the J end lost 2 bases, and 9 bases lay between the germline ends. CDR3 amino acids: CASSLDLGAYNEQFF. Written as DNA, the CDR3 is TGTGCCAGCAGCTTAGACCTAGGAGCCTACAATGAGCAGTTCTTC.

Only a few counts were recorded for this clonotype. The chain uses TRBV7-6 and TRBJ1-1; weak D call: TRBD1 (6 bases). The V end lost 0 bases, the J end lost 1 base, and 21 bases lay between the germline ends. The V gene's germline CDR1 is SGHVS and CDR2 FNYEAQ. This CDR3 spans 19 amino acids. CDR3 loop: CASSLAPTGRLSENTEAFF. The CDR3 region has the DNA TGTGCCAGCAGCTTAGCCCCCACAGGGAGACTGTCCGAGAACACTGAAGCTTTCTTT.

This sequence joins TRBV25-1 and TRBJ2-5, with a possible D match to TRBD2 (5 bases). The germline gives CDR1 MGHDK, CDR2 SYGVNS. The CDR3 sequence is 16 residues long. Trimming removed 6 bases at V and 3 bases at J, with 20 bases between. The CDR3 DNA reads as TGTGCCAGCAGGCTAGAGAGAGATACTAGGGAAGAGACCCAGTACTTC. Encoded protein: CASRLERDTREETQYF.

This chain links TRBV2 with TRBJ2-5; 11 bases match TRBD1. The DNA end is a closer match to TRBJ2-7, so the J assignment may be wrong. Germline lookup yields CDR1 SNHLY and CDR2 FYNNEI. The CDR3 has 14 residues. CDR3: CASMGQGGFYEQYF. For the CDR3, the DNA is TGTGCCAGCATGGGACAGGGGGGGTTCTACGAGCAGTACTTC.

The chain couples TRBV20-1 to TRBJ2-1; the match to TRBD2 covers 10 bases. The J call may be mistaken, given a closer DNA end match to TRBJ2-7. The CDR3 is 15 amino acids. Germline V lookup: CDR1 DFQATT, CDR2 SNEGSKA (reference sequence). CDR3 sequence (DNA): TGCAGTGCTAGAGGACTAGCGGGCCTATACAATGAGCAGTACTTC. Amino acid sequence: CSARGLAGLYNEQYF.

V usage is TRBV21-1 and J usage is TRBJ1-5; the table names TRBD1, a call not compared with the DNA. TRBV21-1 is classified as a pseudogene. This CDR3 is built from 18 residues. The CDR3 loop is CASSKEGQGDDSNQPQHF. The CDR3 region has the DNA TGTGCCAGCAGCAAAGAGGGTCAGGGGGACGATAGCAATCAGCCCCAGCATTTT.

This clonotype was seen once. This chain links TRBV11-1 with TRBJ2-5; TRBD2 agrees at 7 bases. The CDR3 runs 12 residues. V shed 8 bases and J 11 bases; nucleotides not matched to a gene: 11. In germline, CDR1 is SGHAT, CDR2 FQDESV (reference sequence). This CDR3 is CASGGRSREQYF. The CDR3 region has the DNA TGTGCCAGCGGCGGGAGAAGCCGTGAGCAGTACTTC.

This clonotype occurred a few times. The chain recombines TRBV25-1 with TRBJ1-6; D unresolved. CDR1 and CDR2 (germline): MGHDK, SYGVNS. V dropped 1 base and J dropped 10 bases, with 14 bases sitting between them. CDR3 length: 15 amino acids. The CDR3 DNA reads TGTGCCAGCAGTGAATTAAGCAGCCCGGGGTCACCCCTCCACTTT. Protein: CASSELSSPGSPLHF.

The chain uses TRBV18 and TRBJ2-5, with TRBD1 identical over 8 bases. The DNA end is more similar to TRBJ2-7, so the J call may be wrong. The length of the CDR3 is 14 residues. Germline V CDR1 and CDR2: KGHSH, LQKENI. The CDR3 DNA reads TGTGCCAGCTCAGGCCGGGACAGGTTATACGAGCAGTACTTC. The encoded protein is CASSGRDRLYEQYF.

This chain connects TRBV9 to TRBJ1-3, with D maybe TRBD1 (5 bases). The CDR3 contains 15 residues. The germline CDR1 and CDR2 sequences are SGDLS and YYNGEE. V dropped 0 bases and J dropped 0 bases, with 7 bases sitting between them. The CDR3 coding sequence is TGTGCCAGCAGCGTAGTTGGGGCCTCTGGAAACACCATATATTTT. Its translation is CASSVVGASGNTIYF.

V usage is TRBV3-1 and J usage is TRBJ1-4; D is unclear. Germline V gene sequence: CDR1 LGHDT, CDR2 YNNKEL (reference sequence). V dropped 1 base and J dropped 7 bases, with 10 bases sitting between them. The CDR3 extends over 14 amino acids. The CDR3 DNA reads TGTGCCAGCAGCCAAGGGACGGGAGGTGAAAAACTGTTTTTT. This translates into CASSQGTGGEKLFF.

The rearrangement joins TRBV28 to TRBJ2-3; 8 bases fit TRBD2. CDR1 and CDR2 (germline): MDHEN, SYDVKM. CDR3 length: 17 residues. The junction had 11 bases not matched to a gene; V was cut back by 3 bases and J by 3 bases. This CDR3 is CASSFPLLAEETDTQYF. The CDR3 bases are TGTGCCAGCAGTTTCCCCTTACTAGCGGAGGAAACAGATACGCAGTATTTT.

The chain recombines TRBV7-2 with TRBJ2-7; D perhaps matches TRBD1 (6 bases). CDR3 length equals 15 residues. Germline V lookup: CDR1 SGHTA, CDR2 FQGNSA. Between the trimmed V and J ends, which lost 4 bases and 0 bases, there was a span of 13 bases. Here the CDR3 DNA reads TGTGCCAGCAGCTCAGGGGCGCGCCTCTCCTACGAGCAGTACTTC. Residues: CASSSGARLSYEQYF. Full variable domain (outside the CDR3, taken from reference TRBV7-2 and TRBJ2-7): GAGVSQSPSNKVTEKGKDVELRCDPISGHTALYWYRQSLGQGLEFLIYFQGNSAPDKSGLPSDRFSAERTGGSVSTLTIQRTQQEDSAVYLCASSSGARLSYEQYFGPGTRLTVT.